The present T cell receptor beta chain was sequenced within a study of HIV-infected children after antiretroviral therapy interruption. Study summary: Children's median ages were roughly 10 years and 8 years by group. Weeks 0, 48 and 150 were sampled under continuous treatment.

As for treatment: PENTA 11 planned treatment interruption arm or continuous ART arm. Samples needed at least 5 million viable cryopreserved PBMCs. RNA-based 3' RACE libraries used unique molecular identifiers. TCRdb used MiXCR to reprocess the 3' RACE reads, holding one entry per CDR3 protein. The sample consists of about 15,000 distinct CDR3 sequences, roughly 3.5% of them appearing once. This clonotype was found many times. Germline-derived CDR1 and CDR2 are MDHEN and SYDVKM. Trimming removed 6 bases from V and 6 bases from J; junction bases left unmatched: 10. The CDR3 is 15 residues long. The chain employs TRBV28 and TRBJ2-3; 9 bases map to TRBD2. The sequenced sample was CD45RO+ CD8+ T cells from PBMCs, pooled from several time points, obtained from a donor given antiretroviral therapy, either interrupted or continuous. The subset was: memory CD8+ CD45RO+ CD45RA- T cells. The sequence derives from a pool of human donors with HIV. The CDR3 DNA reads as TGTGCCAGCAGCGATAGCGGGGGAGGCGAGGATACGCAGTATTTT. This gives the protein CASSDSGGGEDTQYF.